What follows describes a single TCR beta chain. No antigen is known for it. The record originates from a study of beta chain features in type 1 diabetes. Study results and caveats: People with Type 1 diabetes carried modestly yet significantly shorter TCRB CDR3s in all four CD4+ subsets.

Sequenced material consisted of expressed TCRB transcripts (all of the isolated RNA was reverse transcribed). Sequencing was performed with immunoSEQ multiplex PCR; in TCRdb, only in-frame clones are kept and a portion is missing. The sample carries about 170,000 clones, roughly 7.1% recorded once. Trimming cost V 7 bases and J 8 bases, with 12 bases left between them. The germline gives CDR1 LNHDA, CDR2 SQIVND (reference sequence). CDR3 length: 13 amino acids. The rearrangement joins TRBV19 to TRBJ1-6; D uncertain. The TCR originated in a woman between 40 and 50 years old with type 1 diabetes. The sample was central memory CD4+ T cells from blood. The CDR3 DNA reads TGTGCCAGTACCACCGAGGTGGATTCACCCCTCCACTTT. Translating gives CASTTEVDSPLHF.